The T cell receptor beta chain described here comes from a study of blood T cell repertoires in COVID-19. Study context: Samples taken during acute and convalescent COVID-19 were collected in the United States, Italy and Spain. Sources were T cells, B-cell-depleted T cells, or PBMCs; the material itself was cDNA or gDNA.

Unmatched junction bases numbered 3, after V lost 5 bases and J lost 7 bases. The CDR3 is 14 residues long. Looked up from germline, CDR1 is SGHTA and CDR2 is FQGNSA. Sequencing used immunoSEQ multiplex PCR; TCRdb keeps in-frame clones, though not all of them. The repertoire has more than 110,000 clones, about 81% of them found once; the top ten carry about 4.3%. This rearrangement joins TRBV7-2 to TRBJ1-5, with TRBD1 matching 12 bases. Sequencing was carried out using peripheral blood. The clonotype was recovered from an elderly woman with acute or convalescent COVID-19. The CDR3 sequence: CASSGTGGYQPQHF. For the CDR3, the DNA is TGTGCCAGCAGCGGGACAGGGGGCTACCAGCCCCAGCATTTT.